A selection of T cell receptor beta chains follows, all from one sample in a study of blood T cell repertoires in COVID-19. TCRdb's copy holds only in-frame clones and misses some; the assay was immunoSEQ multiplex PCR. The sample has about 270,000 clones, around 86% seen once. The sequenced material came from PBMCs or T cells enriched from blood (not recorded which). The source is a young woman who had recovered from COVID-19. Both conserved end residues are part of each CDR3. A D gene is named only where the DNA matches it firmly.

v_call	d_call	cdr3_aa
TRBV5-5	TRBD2	CASSLAWRTSGGEETQYF
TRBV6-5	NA	CASSFAGPKEQYF
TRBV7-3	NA	CASSPVPRAPNTGELFF
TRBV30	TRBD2	CAWSLGGDGELFF
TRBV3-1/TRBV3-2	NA	CASSPSDGGRPYEQYF
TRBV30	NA	CAWVRDTPGELFF
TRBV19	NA	CASSNGGRQETQYF
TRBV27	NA	CASSLSSVNTEAFF
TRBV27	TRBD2	CASSPGTSGYYEQYF
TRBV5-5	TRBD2	CASSSETRASGKETQYF
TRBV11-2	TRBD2	CASSSGLAGEEQYF
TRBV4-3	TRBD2	CASSQDRLAGLYEQFF
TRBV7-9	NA	CASSLGPWGGKNTEAFF
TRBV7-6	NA	CASSLSPGLTYEQYF
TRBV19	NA	CASSMWQINTDTQYF
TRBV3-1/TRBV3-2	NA	CASSLIGAGETQYF
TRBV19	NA	CASTRRGRSYDYYGYTF
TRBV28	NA	CASEGDSNQPQHF
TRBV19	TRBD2	CASSPRGVETQYF
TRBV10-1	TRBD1	CASSTDRGPYNEQFF
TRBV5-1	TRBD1	CASSSNDRGFDYEQYF
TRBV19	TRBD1	CASSITAGGNYGYTF
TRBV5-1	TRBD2	CASSLVSGRSNEQFF
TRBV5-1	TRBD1	CASSLDRAYEQYF
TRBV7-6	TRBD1	CASSLDPGQTYEQYF
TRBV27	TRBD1	CASSPYGTGTHEQYF
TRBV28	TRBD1	CASSPAGQNYGYTF
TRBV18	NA	CASSPAGVSGNTIYF
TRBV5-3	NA	CARSPPSGVHGETQYF
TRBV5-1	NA	CASSLWAALRSGANVLTF
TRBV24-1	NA	CATSDPDTPSYNEQFF
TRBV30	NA	CAWSVNSYTEAFF
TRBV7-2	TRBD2	CASSPHGGRGGPDTQYF
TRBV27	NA	CASSLGTEAFF
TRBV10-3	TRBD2	CAISNRTSGRYTGELFF
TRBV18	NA	CASSPTGVPGNTIYF
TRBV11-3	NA	CASSYRAGTPLRSSYNEQFF
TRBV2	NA	CASSVGHLNTEAFF
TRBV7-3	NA	CASSIGTRGQGEQFF
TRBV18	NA	CASSPGLNNEQFF
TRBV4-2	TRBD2	CASSQGTSGSGTGELFF
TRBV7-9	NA	CASERGTPANTEAFF
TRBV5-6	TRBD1	CASSSRTGGANWANVLTF
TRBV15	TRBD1	CATSRDGQGASLSYEQYF
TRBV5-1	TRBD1	CASSSQGAWGNTIYF
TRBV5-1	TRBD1	CASSRTGSNEKLFF
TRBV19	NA	CASSIGGGESPLHF
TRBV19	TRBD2	CASSMGLEYNEQFF
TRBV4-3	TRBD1	CASSPDRGGGNTEAFF
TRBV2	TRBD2	CASSEEAGGSTGELFF
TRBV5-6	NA	CATKNLDRLNTEAFF
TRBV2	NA	CASTSGFTEAFF
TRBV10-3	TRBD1	CAISRTGNTGELFF
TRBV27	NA	CASSSQVRNTEAFF
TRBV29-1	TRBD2	CSLAWLAEPPEQFF
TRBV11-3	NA	CASSRQSGDNEQFF
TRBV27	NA	CASSTEGSRFSKLFF
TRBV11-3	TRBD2	CASSLGRGLAGGYTGELFF
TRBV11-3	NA	CASSSRDSPYEQYF
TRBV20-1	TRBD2	CSASPHSGSPGLADTQYF